The source of this T cell receptor beta chain is a study of OX40 agonist ivuxolimab in advanced cancers. Per germline, CDR1 LNHDA and CDR2 SQIVND (reference sequence). V lost 3 bases and J 4 bases, leaving 13 bases between the germline ends. The CDR3 runs to 14 residues. TCRdb keeps only in-frame clones here, not all; method: immunoSEQ multiplex PCR. The sample carries approximately 77,000 clones, 75% to 90% recorded once. The origin of this receptor is an adult with an advanced solid tumor such as melanoma, head and neck, liver or kidney cancer. The gene calls are TRBV19 and TRBJ2-7; D tentatively reads TRBD1 or TRBD2 (5 bases each). Sample: CD4+ or CD8+ T cells sorted from blood, taken in a trial of the OX40 agonist ivuxolimab. This CDR3 reads CASSIGRERYEQYF. CDR3 nucleotides: TGTGCCAGTAGTATTGGCAGGGAGAGATACGAGCAGTACTTC.